This T cell receptor beta chain was sequenced for a study of CD8 T cells in Susac syndrome. Reverse transcription of about 0.45 to 1 ug RNA used random hexamers. It was immunoSEQ multiplex PCR that amplified TCR beta CDR3 across 54 Vbeta and 13 Jbeta. Each CDR3 protein gets one entry after TCRdb re-called the immunoSEQ multiplex PCR reads with MiXCR. The table lists about 84,000 distinct CDR3 sequences, around 96% of them singletons. Trimming took 5 bases from V and 4 from J, leaving 11 bases between them. The CDR3 extends over 13 amino acids. Germline CDR1 is SGHAT and CDR2 is FQNNGV. The material sequenced was CD8+ T cells from PBMCs. This TCR came from a human donor with Susac syndrome. J is TRBJ2-5 and V is TRBV11-2; no firm D call. The CDR3 protein is CASSSPSSETQYF. The CDR3 nucleotides read TGTGCCAGCAGCAGCCCTTCGTCAGAGACCCAGTACTTC.